A single sample gave rise to the 24 T cell receptor beta chains below, sequenced in a study of PD-L1 blockade in urothelial cancer. Only in-frame clones appear in the TCRdb table, and some are missing; sequencing was by immunoSEQ multiplex PCR. In the table there are around 80,000 clones, roughly 90% of which are singletons. The sample here was PBMCs, taken around atezolizumab (anti-PD-L1) treatment. These TCRs come from a woman aged 70 to 79 with urothelial cancer.

The chain has TRBV6-1 and TRBJ1-4, with D perhaps matching TRBD1 (6 bases). The germline V gene encodes CDR1 MNHNS and CDR2 SASEGT. The CDR3 has 15 amino acids. The ends were cut back, 5 bases at V and 8 bases at J, with 18 bases in the middle. CDR3 loop: CASSPLGGINEKLFF. The DNA of the CDR3 is TGTGCCAGCAGTCCATTAGGGGGAATTAACGAAAAACTGTTTTTT.

Turning to this clone: The sample contains more than one DNA sequence encoding this CDR3. The chain carries TRBV5-1 and TRBJ2-7, with 8 bases matching TRBD1. Germline V gives CDR1 SGHRS, CDR2 YFSETQ. The V gene end was trimmed by 5 bases and the J gene end by 4 bases; junction bases not matched to a gene: 8. This CDR3 comprises 14 residues. This chain's CDR3 is CASSSGTGSYEQYF. The CDR3 nucleotides are TGCGCCAGCAGTTCCGGGACAGGTTCTTACGAGCAGTACTTC.

This rearrangement joins TRBV27 to TRBJ2-7; 8 nucleotides align to TRBD1. V shed 2 bases, J shed 0 bases, and the junction held 12 bases outside the gene matches. From germline, CDR1 is MNHEY and CDR2 SMNVEV (reference sequence). CDR3 length: 18 residues. CDR3 sequence reads: CASSLSGGAGTGSYEQYF. The CDR3 DNA reads as TGTGCCAGCAGTTTAAGTGGCGGGGCCGGGACAGGCTCCTACGAGCAGTACTTC.

The CDR3, as DNA: TGTGCCAGCAGCTTAGGCAGGAACTCCTACAATGAGCAGTTCTTC. Its protein is CASSLGRNSYNEQFF. This rearrangement joins TRBV7-8 to TRBJ2-1; no clear D gene. The CDR3 runs 15 residues. Trimming removed 1 base at V and 0 bases at J, with 7 bases between. Germline CDR1 and CDR2: SGHVS and FQNEAQ.

The chain employs TRBV6-4 and TRBJ1-2; 9 bases agree with TRBD1. Germline trimming cut 7 bases from V and 5 bases from J; bases unmatched to any gene: 11. CDR3 length: 15 amino acids. Looked up from germline, CDR1 is MRHNA and CDR2 is SNTAGT. CDR3 DNA sequence: TGTGCCAGCACCGTGGGGACAGGGTGGTTGTATGGCTACACCTTC. Translating gives CASTVGTGWLYGYTF.

This clone was seen more than once but under ten times. The CDR3 sequence is CASSYGRGNQPQHF. The CDR3 DNA is TGTGCCAGCAGTTACGGTAGGGGGAATCAGCCCCAGCATTTT. J is TRBJ1-5 and V is TRBV6-5; a possible D gene is TRBD1 (6 bases). Germline assignment: CDR1 MNHEY and CDR2 SVGAGI. CDR3 size: 14 residues. The germline V and J ends were trimmed by 2 bases and 4 bases, with 9 bases remaining between them.

This clone was detected once. The chain combines TRBV5-6 with TRBJ2-1, with 12 bases lining up with TRBD2. J was trimmed by 6 bases and V by 5 bases; bases with no gene match: 9. The CDR3 runs 16 residues. Per the germline V gene, CDR1 is SGHDT and CDR2 is YYEEEE. CDR3 protein: CASRRLAGEPGNEQFF. CDR3 DNA: TGTGCCAGCAGACGACTAGCGGGGGAACCCGGCAATGAGCAGTTCTTC. Full variable domain (remainder filled in from reference TRBV5-6 and TRBJ2-1): DAGVTQSPTHLIKTRGQQVTLRCSPKSGHDTVSWYQQALGQGPQFIFQYYEEEERQRGNFPDRFSGHQFPNYSSELNVNALLLGDSALYLCASRRLAGEPGNEQFFGPGTRLTVL.

This clone occurred once. This chain connects TRBV9 to TRBJ2-5; 8 bases fit TRBD1. Germline V CDR1 and CDR2: SGDLS, YYNGEE. V was clipped by 2 bases and J by 5 bases; unmatched bases: 5. The CDR3 contains 14 residues. The DNA of the CDR3 is TGTGCCAGCAGCGTGTCAGGGGGCGGGGAGACCCAGTACTTC. Amino acids: CASSVSGGGETQYF.

The V call is TRBV21-1, the J call TRBJ2-7; the DNA was not compared with TRBD2, the D call given in the table. TRBV21-1 is a documented pseudogene. CDR3 length: 17 amino acids. CDR3 nucleotide sequence: TGTGCCAGCAGCAAAGGGCGTGAGGGTAAAAGCTCCTACGAGCAGTACTTC. Translation gives CASSKGREGKSSYEQYF.

The chain combines TRBV18 with TRBJ2-5; 8 bases align to TRBD1. Germline loops: CDR1 KGHSH, CDR2 LQKENI. The V and J ends lost 3 bases and 3 bases, in that order; junction bases with no gene match: 3. The CDR3 is 14 residues long. The CDR3 sequence: CASSPWTGKETQYF. The CDR3 region has the DNA TGTGCCAGCTCACCCTGGACAGGGAAAGAGACCCAGTACTTC.

This chain joins TRBV29-1 and TRBJ1-1, with 8 bases aligning to TRBD1. Trimming took 4 bases from V and 9 from J; bases not matched to a gene: 22. This CDR3 is built from 17 residues. CDR1 and CDR2 (germline): SQVTM, ANQGSEA. The CDR3, as DNA: TGCAGCGTTGCCGGACAGGGTTCGTTTCTCTTTGGGGAAAAAGCTTTCTTT. Residues: CSVAGQGSFLFGEKAFF.

The rearrangement joins TRBV15 to TRBJ1-1; D unclear. The CDR3 has 14 amino acids. Germline CDR1 is LNHNV and CDR2 is YYDKDF (reference sequence). The V and J ends lost 0 bases and 0 bases respectively, with 5 bases between them. CDR3 sequence reads: CATSRDGMNTEAFF. CDR3 nucleotides: TGTGCCACCAGCAGAGATGGCATGAACACTGAAGCTTTCTTT. Full variable domain (outside the CDR3, taken from reference TRBV15 and TRBJ1-1): DAMVIQNPRYQVTQFGKPVTLSCSQTLNHNVMYWYQQKSSQAPKLLFHYYDKDFNNEADTPDNFQSRRPNTSFCFLDIRSPGLGDTAMYLCATSRDGMNTEAFFGQGTRLTVV.

This clone showed up just once. This rearrangement joins TRBV18 to TRBJ1-2; TRBD1 matches 7 bases. CDR3 size: 15 residues. From germline, CDR1 is KGHSH and CDR2 LQKENI. V lost 1 base to trimming and J lost 9 bases; unmatched junction nucleotides: 11. The CDR3 loop reads CASSPQGARSSSYTF. The CDR3 DNA sequence: TGTGCCAGCTCACCACAGGGGGCACGTAGTAGTAGCTACACCTTC.

The chain links TRBV2 to TRBJ2-2, with 10 bases fitting TRBD2. Trimming took 7 bases from V and 2 from J; bases not matched to a gene: 4. The germline V gene has CDR1 SNHLY and CDR2 FYNNEI. The length of the CDR3 is 15 residues. This CDR3 reads CASKGLAINTGELFF. The CDR3 DNA sequence: TGTGCCAGCAAGGGACTAGCGATAAACACCGGGGAGCTGTTTTTT.

This chain connects TRBV5-1 to TRBJ2-3; 10 nucleotides agree with TRBD2. The CDR3 has 16 amino acids. With 4 bases clipped from V and 1 base from J, the junction kept 6 bases outside the gene matches. Germline-derived CDR1 and CDR2 are SGHRS and YFSETQ. In DNA, the CDR3 is TGCGCCAGCAGCCCCGATCTAGCGGGGGGCACAGATACGCAGTATTTT. Translating gives CASSPDLAGGTDTQYF.

This chain connects TRBV2 to TRBJ2-1; 10 nucleotides align to TRBD2. Losses at the gene ends were 1 base for V and 3 bases for J; bases not matched to a gene: 9. Germline CDR1 SNHLY, CDR2 FYNNEI. CDR3 size: 18 residues. CDR3 coding DNA: TGTGCCAGCAGTGAAGGGGGCCTAGCGGGGGTTGTCTACAATGAGCAGTTCTTC. This translates into CASSEGGLAGVVYNEQFF.

This chain connects TRBV9 to TRBJ1-2; D is uncertain. There are 14 residues in the CDR3. The V end was cut by 0 bases, the J end by 4 bases, with 10 bases between. Germline CDR1 and CDR2: SGDLS and YYNGEE. The CDR3 DNA follows: TGTGCCAGCAGCGTAGAGGTTACGGGCTATGGCTACACCTTC. Translating it yields CASSVEVTGYGYTF.

The chain is built from TRBV30 and TRBJ2-7; 7 bases map to TRBD2. In germline, CDR1 is GTSNPN, CDR2 SVGIG (reference sequence). This CDR3 region has 11 residues. V was pared by 8 bases and J by 2 bases, with 3 bases of the junction left unmatched. The CDR3 bases are TGTGCCCGGGGGGAAACCTACGAGCAGTACTTC. The encoded protein is CARGETYEQYF.

The rearrangement joins TRBV5-1 to TRBJ1-2, with D possibly being TRBD1 (6 bases). Germline V lookup: CDR1 SGHRS, CDR2 YFSETQ. Trimming took off 3 bases at V and 4 bases at J, with 13 bases between the two ends. The CDR3 has 14 residues. The CDR3 bases are TGCGCCAGCAGCTATACAGGGTTCGCCTATGGCTACACCTTC. Its protein is CASSYTGFAYGYTF.

The chain uses TRBV27 and TRBJ2-5; 9 bases match TRBD1. The CDR3 has 13 residues. Looked up from germline, CDR1 is MNHEY and CDR2 is SMNVEV (reference sequence). V gave up 6 bases and J gave up 1 base; unmatched junction bases: 0. The CDR3 spells CASRQGAQETQYF. The DNA of the CDR3 is TGTGCCAGCAGACAGGGGGCCCAAGAGACCCAGTACTTC.

The chain uses TRBV18 and TRBJ1-3; TRBD1 matches at 8 bases. Looked up from germline, CDR1 is KGHSH and CDR2 is LQKENI. With V trimmed by 6 bases and J by 0 bases, 4 bases remained unmatched. The CDR3 runs to 15 residues. CDR3 sequence reads: CASSRDRRSGNTIYF. The CDR3 nucleotides read TGTGCCAGCTCTCGGGACAGGCGCTCTGGAAACACCATATATTTT.

The chain uses TRBV19 and TRBJ2-7; 11 bases match TRBD1. V was clipped by 3 bases and J by 0 bases; unmatched bases: 4. The CDR3 covers 16 residues. CDR1 LNHDA and CDR2 SQIVND come from the germline V gene (reference sequence). CDR3 amino acids: CASSIPGTGGSYEQYF. The DNA for the CDR3 is TGTGCCAGTAGTATCCCCGGGACAGGGGGCTCCTACGAGCAGTACTTC.

The V and J genes are TRBV10-2 and TRBJ1-5; D is possibly TRBD1 (6 bases). The germline gives CDR1 WSHSY, CDR2 SAAADI. V was cut by 3 bases and J by 9 bases, with 21 bases left in between. The CDR3 extends over 16 amino acids. In DNA, the CDR3 is TGCGCCAGCAGTGACTCGCGGGGGACAAACGTCAGGCCCCAGCATTTT. Translated: CASSDSRGTNVRPQHF.

The chain has TRBV9 and TRBJ2-5, with 9 bases fitting TRBD2. The CDR3 sequence is 14 residues long. Losses at the gene ends were 6 bases for V and 3 bases for J; bases not matched to a gene: 6. Germline V gene lookup returns CDR1 SGDLS and CDR2 YYNGEE. This CDR3 is CASNRLAVEETQYF. DNA of the CDR3: TGTGCCAGCAACAGACTAGCGGTTGAAGAGACCCAGTACTTC.